The 9 T cell receptor beta chains listed next were all sequenced from one sample in a study of CD8 T cells in Susac syndrome. A quantity of roughly 0.5 to 1 ug RNA underwent reverse transcription using random hexamers. One entry per CDR3 protein, called by TCRdb with MiXCR from the immunoSEQ multiplex PCR reads. The sample lists approximately 110,000 distinct CDR3 sequences; about 96% were seen once. The material sequenced was CD4+ T cells from PBMCs. The receptors come from a human donor in good health.

The rearrangement links TRBV9 to TRBJ1-2, with D hard to call. Germline values: CDR1 SGDLS, CDR2 YYNGEE. Trimming shortened V by 0 bases and J by 1 base, and 7 bases separated the two germline ends. There are 14 residues in the CDR3. The CDR3 here is CASSVDMGNYGYTF. The CDR3 DNA is TGTGCCAGCAGCGTAGATATGGGTAACTATGGCTACACCTTC.

The genes are TRBV2 and TRBJ1-1; possibly TRBD1 for D (5 bases). Germline lookup yields CDR1 SNHLY and CDR2 FYNNEI. This CDR3 spans 11 amino acids. The germline V and J ends were trimmed by 6 bases and 7 bases, with 9 bases remaining between them. Written as DNA, the CDR3 is TGTGCCAGCAGCCGACAGCGTGAAGCTTTCTTT. Protein sequence: CASSRQREAFF. Full variable domain (outside the CDR3, taken from reference TRBV2 and TRBJ1-1): EPEVTQTPSHQVTQMGQEVILRCVPISNHLYFYWYRQILGQKVEFLVSFYNNEISEKSEIFDDQFSVERPDGSNFTLKIRSTKLEDSAMYFCASSRQREAFFGQGTRLTVV.

The chain is built from TRBV23-1 and TRBJ2-3; the D gene is possibly TRBD2 (6 bases). TRBV23-1 is given ORF status, its function remaining uncertain. The CDR3 has 16 amino acids. V was cut by 2 bases and J by 0 bases, with 12 bases left in between. CDR3 amino acids: CASSQPGLPSTDTQYF. As DNA, the CDR3 is TGCGCCAGCAGTCAACCGGGACTGCCTAGCACAGATACGCAGTATTTT.

This chain uses TRBV14 with TRBJ2-2; no clear D. The V and J ends lost 4 bases and 4 bases respectively, with 13 bases between them. Germline V CDR1 and CDR2: SGHDN, FVKESK. This CDR3 comprises 15 residues. The CDR3 is CASSRKGLGTGELFF. The CDR3 DNA reads TGTGCCAGCAGCCGGAAGGGTCTCGGCACCGGGGAGCTGTTTTTT.

The chain combines TRBV9 with TRBJ2-3, with TRBD2 identical over 11 bases. Germline V gives CDR1 SGDLS, CDR2 YYNGEE. With V trimmed by 2 bases and J by 5 bases, 7 bases remained unmatched. CDR3 length equals 16 residues. DNA for the CDR3: TGTGCCAGCAGCGTCCTGTCCGGGACTAGCGGAGATACGCAGTATTTT. Residues: CASSVLSGTSGDTQYF.

The gene calls are TRBV4-3 and TRBJ2-7, with 10 bases identical to TRBD2. CDR3 length: 15 residues. Germline assignment: CDR1 LGHNA and CDR2 YSLEER. Losses at the gene ends were 4 bases for V and 4 bases for J; bases not matched to a gene: 7. The CDR3 region has the DNA TGCGCCAGCAGCCCCTCCCATAGCGGGAGGTACGAGCAGTACTTC. Its translation: CASSPSHSGRYEQYF.

The chain carries TRBV3-1 and TRBJ2-3, with D hard to call. There are 12 residues in the CDR3. Germline-derived CDR1 and CDR2 are LGHDT and YNNKEL (reference sequence). Trimming cost V 5 bases and J 4 bases, with 7 bases left between them. As DNA, the CDR3 is TGTGCCAGCAGCGCCCGATCAGATACGCAGTATTTT. As protein: CASSARSDTQYF.

The chain joins TRBV20-1 to TRBJ2-5; the D gene is possibly TRBD2 (6 bases). Germline V gives CDR1 DFQATT, CDR2 SNEGSKA (reference sequence). The CDR3 contains 14 residues. Deletions cut 1 base from V and 5 bases from J, with 14 bases between. In nucleotides, the CDR3 is TGCAGTGCTAGAGCGGGACTTAGCGCGGAGACCCAGTACTTC. Its protein is CSARAGLSAETQYF.

The V gene is TRBV29-1, the J gene TRBJ2-2; D remains unclear. This CDR3 is 15 amino acids long. Germline V gives CDR1 SQVTM, CDR2 ANQGSEA. V was shortened by 4 bases and J by 0 bases, with 12 bases between the two germline ends. The CDR3: CSVAGARSNTGELFF. In nucleotides, the CDR3 is TGCAGCGTTGCAGGAGCAAGATCGAACACCGGGGAGCTGTTTTTT.